These 9 T cell receptor beta chains came from one sample sequenced in a study of Tregs in tolerant kidney transplant recipients. Here immunoSEQ multiplex PCR was the method, and the copy in TCRdb shows in-frame clones only, minus some. This sample carries more than 75,000 clones, approximately 93% of them seen once, and the ten largest clones take 0.35% to 0.55%. This specimen consisted of CD4+ T cells from blood, obtained before the transplant. Every receptor here comes from a human donor who received a combined kidney and bone marrow transplant.

The gene calls are TRBV14 and TRBJ1-3; unclear D gene. The CDR3 extends over 15 amino acids. CDR1 and CDR2 (germline): SGHDN, FVKESK. V lost 1 base and J lost 0, with 7 bases in between. The DNA for the CDR3 is TGTGCCAGCAGCCAAGTCCGTCCCTCTGGAAACACCATATATTTT. Translated: CASSQVRPSGNTIYF.

J is TRBJ2-7 and V is TRBV7-2, with 13 bases fitting TRBD2. CDR1 and CDR2 (germline): SGHTA, FQGNSA. The CDR3 has 17 residues. V shed 0 bases, J shed 2 bases, and the junction held 4 bases outside the gene matches. CDR3 loop: CASSLAGTSGTPYEQYF. The CDR3 DNA sequence: TGTGCCAGCAGCTTAGCCGGGACTAGCGGGACCCCCTACGAGCAGTACTTC.

The chain joins TRBV7-8 to TRBJ2-7; D is unclear. V lost 5 bases, J lost 5 bases, and 7 bases lay in between. The CDR3 runs 11 residues. Looked up from germline, CDR1 is SGHVS and CDR2 is FQNEAQ. The CDR3 loop reads CASSIGDEQYF. In DNA, the CDR3 is TGTGCCAGCAGCATAGGAGACGAGCAGTACTTC.

In DNA form, the CDR3 reads TGTGCCAGCTCACCTACTAGCGGGGCCTACAATGAGCAGTTCTTC. Protein: CASSPTSGAYNEQFF. V gene TRBV18 combines with J gene TRBJ2-1; TRBD2 agrees at 10 bases. This CDR3 comprises 15 residues. The J segment lost 2 bases and the V segment lost 3 bases, leaving 1 base of the junction unmatched. The germline V gene encodes CDR1 KGHSH and CDR2 LQKENI.

The chain carries TRBV4-1 and TRBJ2-7, with TRBD2 matching over 9 bases. Germline V lookup: CDR1 MGHRA, CDR2 YSYEKL. The V gene end was trimmed by 1 base and the J gene end by 1 base; junction bases not matched to a gene: 8. The CDR3 covers 17 residues. The CDR3 nucleotides are TGCGCCAGCAGCCAAGTCGCTCTAGCGGGGACTTCCTACGAGCAGTACTTC. This sequence encodes CASSQVALAGTSYEQYF.

The chain has TRBV5-1 and TRBJ2-7, with a tentative D call TRBD1 (6 bases). Germline CDR1 SGHRS, CDR2 YFSETQ. Trimming left V 1 base short and J 2 bases short, with 10 bases between. The CDR3 is made up of 14 amino acids. The CDR3 spells CASSLTGYPYEQYF. The CDR3 DNA is TGCGCCAGCAGCTTGACAGGGTACCCCTACGAGCAGTACTTC.

The rearrangement joins TRBV19 to TRBJ2-3; possibly TRBD2 for D (6 bases). Between the trimmed V and J ends, which lost 3 bases and 0 bases, there was a span of 13 bases. The germline gives CDR1 LNHDA, CDR2 SQIVND (reference sequence). The CDR3 extends over 16 amino acids. This CDR3 is CASSMSDYSSTDTQYF. The CDR3 region has the DNA TGTGCCAGTAGTATGTCGGACTATTCGAGCACAGATACGCAGTATTTT.

The rearrangement joins TRBV5-6 to TRBJ2-1, with 9 bases lining up with TRBD2. Germline trimming cut 5 bases from V and 10 bases from J; bases unmatched to any gene: 10. This CDR3 is 14 amino acids long. Germline V CDR1 and CDR2: SGHDT, YYEEEE. CDR3: CASRTSGRSGEQFF. Written as DNA, the CDR3 is TGTGCCAGCAGGACTAGCGGTCGTAGTGGGGAGCAGTTCTTC.

This chain connects TRBV12-5 to TRBJ1-1; no clear D. Germline V gene data show CDR1 as LGHNT and CDR2 as FRNRAP. V dropped 2 bases and J dropped 5 bases, with 12 bases sitting between them. The CDR3 sequence is 14 residues long. CDR3 loop: CASGLYPGSTEAFF. CDR3 DNA sequence: TGTGCTAGTGGTTTGTACCCGGGGTCAACTGAAGCTTTCTTT.